The 16 T cell receptor beta chains in this list originate from one sample, sequenced in a study of Graves' ophthalmopathy and Graves' hyperthyroidism. Amplified material comprised TCR beta CDR3 regions derived from RNA transcripts. RT-PCR in the first round used HTBI primers; a second-round multiplex PCR followed. Using its own MiXCR run on the multiplex PCR reads, TCRdb lists one record per CDR3 protein. The data contain hundreds of thousands of distinct CDR3 sequences, approximately 22% of them singletons. Sequenced material: peripheral blood. Source of these receptors: a woman younger than 35 with stable Graves' hyperthyroidism. Some clones in this sample may be carry-over from other donors' samples.

This clonotype was detected many times. CDR3 amino acids: CASSPIWGKGVYGYTF. The CDR3 nucleotides read TGTGCCAGCAGCCCAATTTGGGGGAAGGGAGTCTATGGCTACACCTTC. The chain combines TRBV11-1 with TRBJ1-2; possibly TRBD1 for D (5 bases). The CDR3 is made up of 16 amino acids. Germline assignment: CDR1 SGHAT and CDR2 FQDESV (reference sequence). The V end was cut by 5 bases, the J end by 4 bases, with 20 bases between.

Ten or more counts support this clonotype. This chain uses TRBV27 with TRBJ1-2, with 7 bases lining up with TRBD1. Germline V gives CDR1 MNHEY, CDR2 SMNVEV (reference sequence). V shed 5 bases and J 0 bases; nucleotides not matched to a gene: 3. The CDR3 loop spans 14 amino acids. The CDR3 DNA reads as TGTGCCAGCAGTCCAGGGGGGGCTAACTATGGCTACACCTTC. It translates to CASSPGGANYGYTF.

This clonotype was found a few times. The chain joins TRBV3-1 to TRBJ2-5, with D possibly TRBD2 on 5 matching bases. Trimming cost V 4 bases and J 4 bases, with 16 bases left between them. CDR1 and CDR2 (germline): LGHDT, YNNKEL (reference sequence). The length of the CDR3 is 15 residues. DNA of the CDR3: TGTGCCAGCAGCCTGACTCCGGGGTTAGCAGAGACCCAGTACTTC. Amino acid sequence: CASSLTPGLAETQYF.

In this sample, this clonotype turned up many times. V and J are TRBV12-3 or TRBV12-4 and TRBJ1-1; tentative D call: TRBD1 (6 bases). V was pared by 4 bases and J by 1 base, with 13 bases between. The CDR3 sequence is 15 residues long. The CDR3 DNA reads as TGTGCCAGCAGTTCCCCAGGACAGCAGAACACTGAAGCTTTCTTT. Protein product: CASSSPGQQNTEAFF.

This clonotype has a count of ten or more. V is TRBV11-2 and J is TRBJ2-2; no clear D gene. The germline gives CDR1 SGHAT, CDR2 FQNNGV. The CDR3 is 14 amino acids. Trimming shortened V by 1 base and J by 5 bases, and 8 bases separated the two germline ends. Here the CDR3 reads CASSLVSATGELFF. The CDR3 bases are TGTGCCAGCAGCTTAGTTAGTGCAACCGGGGAGCTGTTTTTT.

The sample holds many counts of this clonotype. This chain uses TRBV5-1 with TRBJ2-7; tentative D call: TRBD1 (6 bases). Germline loops: CDR1 SGHRS, CDR2 YFSETQ. V lost 0 bases, J lost 2 bases, and 9 bases lay in between. This CDR3 is 14 amino acids long. The CDR3 spells CASSLARGTYEQYF. The CDR3 coding sequence is TGCGCCAGCAGCTTGGCTAGGGGGACCTACGAGCAGTACTTC.

This clonotype was recorded many times. The chain couples TRBV6-6 to TRBJ1-5, with 7 bases that match TRBD1. Germline CDR1 and CDR2: MNHNY and SVGAGI (reference sequence). Trimming cost V 6 bases and J 0 bases; bases outside gene matches: 5. This CDR3 has 15 residues. This CDR3 reads CASRRDRDSNQPQHF. In nucleotides, the CDR3 is TGTGCCAGCAGGAGGGACAGAGATAGCAATCAGCCCCAGCATTTT.

This clonotype was counted only a few times. CDR3 sequence reads: CASSPTGNPRDYGYTF. CDR3 coding DNA: TGTGCCAGCTCGCCGACAGGGAACCCACGGGACTATGGCTACACCTTC. J is TRBJ1-2 and V is TRBV28; 7 bases line up with TRBD1. CDR1 is MDHEN and CDR2 is SYDVKM in the germline V gene. The J segment lost 3 bases and the V segment lost 8 bases, leaving 15 bases of the junction unmatched. This CDR3 contains 16 residues.

This clonotype came up many times. The chain recombines TRBV12-3 or TRBV12-4 with TRBJ1-3; no clear D gene. Trimming shortened V by 8 bases and J by 0 bases, and 17 bases separated the two germline ends. The CDR3 runs to 16 residues. CDR3: CASQSASQVSGNTIYF. CDR3 DNA sequence: TGTGCCAGCCAGAGTGCCTCCCAGGTCTCTGGAAACACCATATATTTT.

The V call is TRBV6-1, the J call TRBJ2-7, with D tentatively TRBD1 (5 bases). V was trimmed by 8 bases and J by 4 bases, leaving 21 bases between them. Per germline, CDR1 MNHNS and CDR2 SASEGT. The CDR3 is 15 residues long. The CDR3 coding sequence is TGTGCCAGCTCCCTCGTGGCAGGGCCAAGATACGAGCAGTACTTC. Encoded protein: CASSLVAGPRYEQYF.

This clonotype was seen at least ten times. The chain has TRBV20-1 and TRBJ1-2; D might be TRBD1 (6 bases). The CDR3 runs 14 residues. The germline CDR1 and CDR2 sequences are DFQATT and SNEGSKA (reference sequence). V lost 0 bases and J lost 1, with 9 bases in between. The CDR3 nucleotides read TGCAGTGCTAGAGATCAAGGGGGTAACTATGGCTACACCTTC. It encodes CSARDQGGNYGYTF.

The V call is TRBV6-5, the J call TRBJ1-2; D gene ambiguous. Germline assignment: CDR1 MNHEY and CDR2 SVGAGI. Trimming removed 1 base at V and 5 bases at J, with 8 bases between. CDR3 length: 13 residues. This CDR3 is CASSYWEIYGYTF. The DNA for the CDR3 is TGTGCCAGCAGTTACTGGGAGATTTATGGCTACACCTTC.

This clonotype was seen a few times. The V call is TRBV27, the J call TRBJ2-7; TRBD2 agrees at 7 bases. Trimming cost V 6 bases and J 0 bases; bases outside gene matches: 11. The CDR3 length is 16 residues. Germline V gene data show CDR1 as MNHEY and CDR2 as SMNVEV (reference sequence). The CDR3 sequence: CASSSSPGLVSYEQYF. In DNA form, the CDR3 reads TGTGCCAGCAGCTCCAGTCCAGGACTAGTCTCCTACGAGCAGTACTTC.

This clonotype came up a few times. This chain uses TRBV12-3 or TRBV12-4 with TRBJ1-2; D may be TRBD1 (5 bases). The CDR3 runs 11 residues. The V gene lost 8 bases and the J gene lost 7 bases, with 11 bases spanning the gap. The CDR3 loop reads CASGRVAGYTF. The CDR3 region has the DNA TGTGCCAGCGGCAGGGTTGCTGGCTACACCTTC.

The rearrangement joins TRBV6-1 to TRBJ1-1, with D tentatively TRBD1 (5 bases). In germline, CDR1 is MNHNS, CDR2 SASEGT. CDR3 length: 13 amino acids. The V end lost 6 bases, the J end lost 4 bases, and 12 bases lay between the germline ends. The CDR3 sequence: CASRIQGSTEAFF. In nucleotides, the CDR3 is TGTGCCAGCAGGATTCAGGGTAGCACTGAAGCTTTCTTT.

This clonotype occurred many times. Here the CDR3 reads CASSPPGQAIQETQYF. CDR3 bases: TGTGCCAGCTCACCACCCGGACAGGCTATCCAAGAGACCCAGTACTTC. This chain links TRBV18 with TRBJ2-5; TRBD1 matches at 7 bases. The CDR3 is 16 amino acids. With 0 bases clipped from V and 1 base from J, the junction kept 5 bases outside the gene matches. Germline values: CDR1 KGHSH, CDR2 LQKENI.